The entry below describes one TCR beta chain. This sample was included in a study of shared clonotypes between healthy human individuals. Assay used: immunoSEQ multiplex PCR; TCRdb lists only in-frame clones, some missing. The profile shows about 460,000 clones, 60% to 80% of them singletons. Germline values: CDR1 SEHNR, CDR2 FQNEAQ (reference sequence). This CDR3 has 16 amino acids. V lost 5 bases to trimming and J lost 6 bases; unmatched junction nucleotides: 11. V usage is TRBV7-9 and J usage is TRBJ2-7, with 12 bases lining up with TRBD2. Sequenced sample: PBMCs. This sequence was found in a woman between 40 and 55 years old in good health. Some clones in this sample may be carry-over from other donors' samples. The CDR3 region is CASSPTTSGRLGEQYF. The CDR3, as DNA: TGTGCCAGCAGCCCTACGACTAGCGGGAGACTTGGCGAGCAGTACTTC.